This TCR beta chain is drawn from a study of CD8+CD57+ T cells in acquired aplastic anemia. Genomic DNA provided the template from which TCR beta VDJ and CDR3 profiles were obtained. TCRdb itself ran the reads through MiXCR, one entry per CDR3 protein. Counted here are about 180,000 distinct CDR3 sequences, nearly 50% occurring once; the ten biggest clones make up under 15%. Germline-derived CDR1 and CDR2 are DFQATT and SNEGSKA (reference sequence). This CDR3 has 14 residues. V lost 3 bases, J lost 7 bases, and 10 bases stayed unmatched. Study results and limitations: Between patients and controls, 25 to 30 CD8+ CDR3 sequences were found in common.

Worth noting for this clonotype: Its antigen is currently unknown.

Patients included in sequencing had previously demonstrated CD8+CD57+ cell expansion by flow cytometry. This TCR was sampled from a human donor with aplastic anemia. V is TRBV20-1 and J is TRBJ2-7, with 9 bases matching TRBD1. Source material: sorted CD4+, CD8+, or CD8+CD57+ T cells (not recorded which) from PBMCs. The CDR3 DNA reads as TGCAGTGCTAGCCGGGGACAGGGAACGGGGGAGCAGTACTTC. Protein: CSASRGQGTGEQYF.